This T cell receptor beta chain originates from a study of T cells in Graves' hyperthyroidism and ophthalmopathy. Researchers took RNA transcripts and amplified the TCR beta CDR3 regions from them. First-round RT-PCR of the TCR CDR3 relied on the HTBI primer set. One entry per CDR3 protein, called by TCRdb with MiXCR from the multiplex PCR reads. Here the sample spans around 600,000 distinct CDR3 sequences, about 45% being singletons. This clonotype has only a few counts. This TCR was sampled from an adult man with Graves' disease, either hyperthyroidism or ophthalmopathy (not recorded which). The sample consisted of peripheral blood or thyroid tissue (not recorded which).

CDR3: CASSLSGDPDYGYTF. The CDR3 DNA is TGCGCCAGCAGCTTGTCAGGGGATCCGGACTATGGCTACACCTTC. The V gene is TRBV5-1, the J gene TRBJ1-2; weak D call: TRBD1 (6 bases). This CDR3 has 15 residues. The V and J ends lost 1 base and 3 bases respectively, with 13 bases between them. In germline, CDR1 is SGHRS, CDR2 YFSETQ.